The next 2 T cell receptor beta chains were all read from a single sample in a study of CD8 T cells in Susac syndrome. It was with random hexamers that about 0.45 to 1 ug RNA was reverse transcribed. TCRdb used MiXCR to reprocess the immunoSEQ multiplex PCR reads, holding one entry per CDR3 protein. The sample lists approximately 170,000 distinct CDR3 sequences; just over 90% were seen once. Sequenced input: CD4+ T cells from PBMCs. The receptors shown here come from a human donor in good health.

CDR3 bases: TGCGCCAGCAGCTACGACGGGGGTGGGGCCAACGTCCTGACTTTC. Its translation: CASSYDGGGANVLTF. The chain links TRBV5-1 to TRBJ2-6, with D maybe TRBD2 (6 bases). The CDR3 covers 15 residues. Trimming stripped 3 bases from V and 3 bases from J, with 10 bases between. Germline V CDR1 and CDR2: SGHRS, YFSETQ.

This clonotype has only one observation. This chain links TRBV6-2 or TRBV6-3 with TRBJ1-2; 7 nucleotides line up with TRBD1. Germline V gene lookup returns CDR1 MNHEY and CDR2 SVGEGT. The V segment lost 6 bases and the J segment 2 bases; nucleotides outside the gene matches: 3. This CDR3 is built from 13 residues. CDR3 bases: TGTGCCAGCAGGCCGGGACAGAACTATGGCTACACCTTC. It codes for CASRPGQNYGYTF.